These T cell receptor beta chains were read from a single sample in a study of blood T cell repertoires in COVID-19. Using immunoSEQ multiplex PCR, the repertoire was profiled, and TCRdb retains in-frame clones only, with some absent. The sample has 100,000 to 150,000 clones; around 85% are singletons. Sequenced sample: peripheral blood. The receptors were sampled from a man aged 25 to 40 with COVID-19, enrolled during active disease. CDR3s include the opening cysteine and the closing phenylalanine or tryptophan. The D gene is left open where the match is weak. Part of the rows lack a size; the others show once, few, many or a class for expanded clones.

j_gene | v_gene | d_gene | abundance | CDR3aa | CDR3nt
TRBJ1-2 | TRBV7-3 | TRBD1 | . | CASSAYGGGDYGYTF | TGTGCCAGCAGCGCATACGGAGGGGGCGACTATGGCTACACCTTC
TRBJ2-1 | TRBV7-2 | TRBD2 | . | CASSWLGGGGDEQFF | TGTGCCAGCAGCTGGTTGGGCGGGGGGGGTGATGAGCAGTTCTTC
TRBJ1-1 | TRBV29-1 | . | . | CSAGGGQRGMNTEAFF | TGCAGCGCGGGGGGTGGACAGCGAGGGATGAACACTGAAGCTTTCTTT
TRBJ2-1 | TRBV6-6 | TRBD1 | . | CASRRPGTGVPNEQFF | TGTGCCAGCAGACGCCCCGGGACAGGGGTCCCCAATGAGCAGTTCTTC
TRBJ2-3 | TRBV9 | TRBD2 | . | CASSAGLAGEDTQYF | TGTGCCAGCAGCGCGGGACTAGCGGGGGAGGATACGCAGTATTTT
TRBJ1-5 | TRBV27 | . | . | CASSSTQGQPQHF | TGTGCCAGCAGTTCGACGCAGGGACAGCCCCAGCATTTT
TRBJ2-1 | TRBV5-1 | . | few | CASSLTGEGYNEQFF | TGCGCCAGCAGCTTGACGGGAGAGGGCTACAATGAGCAGTTCTTC
TRBJ2-3 | TRBV7-9 | TRBD1 | . | CASSSGQGATDTQYF | TGTGCCAGCAGCTCGGGACAGGGCGCGACAGATACGCAGTATTTT
TRBJ1-2 | TRBV28 | . | . | CASSMRGSAYGYTF | TGTGCCAGCAGCATGAGGGGGAGCGCCTATGGCTACACCTTC
TRBJ2-7 | TRBV7-8 | TRBD2 | . | CASSPQGLAGEKQYF | TGTGCCAGCAGCCCCCAGGGACTAGCGGGGGAAAAGCAGTACTTC
TRBJ2-3 | TRBV19 | . | . | CASSRPGISTDTQYF | TGTGCCAGTAGTAGACCAGGGATTAGCACAGATACGCAGTATTTT
TRBJ1-4 | TRBV5-1 | . | . | CASSPWGPPHYRVSNEKLFF | TGCGCCAGCAGCCCTTGGGGCCCTCCTCATTACAGGGTATCTAATGAAAAACTGTTTTTT
TRBJ2-3 | TRBV6-5 | . | . | CASSYSAGTYTDTQYF | TGTGCCAGCAGTTACTCCGCGGGGACGTACACAGATACGCAGTATTTT
TRBJ1-2 | TRBV19 | . | . | CASSITSIYGYTF | TGTGCCAGTAGTATTACTAGCATCTATGGCTACACCTTC
TRBJ1-1 | TRBV6-6 | . | once | CASSFHRRDTEAFF | TGTGCCAGCAGTTTTCATCGACGGGACACTGAAGCTTTCTTT
TRBJ2-7 | TRBV30 | . | . | CAWSYRDSYEQYF | TGTGCCTGGAGTTACAGGGACTCCTACGAGCAGTACTTC
TRBJ1-6 | TRBV7-9 | . | many | CASSLGWQNSPLHF | TGTGCCAGCAGCTTAGGGTGGCAAAATTCACCCCTCCACTTT
TRBJ1-1 | TRBV29-1 | TRBD1 | . | CSVTGLRDRRVEAFF | TGCAGCGTGACCGGGCTCCGGGACAGGAGGGTAGAAGCTTTCTTT
TRBJ1-5 | TRBV2 | TRBD1 | once | CASSEQGAGQPQHF | TGTGCCAGCAGTGAGCAGGGGGCGGGCCAGCCCCAGCATTTT
TRBJ1-4 | TRBV11-2 | TRBD1 | few | CASSLDGGVRGRNEKLFF | TGTGCCAGCAGCTTAGATGGGGGTGTAAGGGGGCGGAATGAAAAACTGTTTTTT
TRBJ1-4 | TRBV6-6 | . | few | CASSYSGQLFF | TGTGCCAGCAGTTACTCGGGGCAACTGTTTTTT
TRBJ1-5 | TRBV27 | TRBD1 | . | CASTRSPPTQGVNQPQHF | TGTGCCAGCACCCGGTCCCCCCCCACTCAGGGGGTCAATCAGCCCCAGCATTTT
TRBJ1-4 | TRBV7-2 | . | . | CASSPQGGNEKLFF | TGTGCCAGCAGCCCTCAGGGAGGGAACGAAAAACTGTTTTTT
TRBJ1-5 | TRBV28 | . | once | CASNSFWGEEGQPQHF | TGTGCCAGCAATTCTTTCTGGGGGGAGGAGGGTCAGCCCCAGCATTTT
TRBJ1-2 | TRBV5-4 | TRBD1 | . | CASSLGGQVAPVSYGYTF | TGTGCCAGCAGCTTGGGTGGACAGGTTGCCCCAGTCTCCTATGGCTACACCTTC
TRBJ1-1 | TRBV10-3 | . | . | CAIRDRLSGTEAFF | TGTGCCATCAGGGACAGACTGAGTGGCACTGAAGCTTTCTTT
TRBJ2-6 | TRBV11-3 | . | . | CASSLDHGIGISGANVLTF | TGTGCCAGCAGCTTAGATCACGGGATAGGGATCTCTGGGGCCAACGTCCTGACTTTC
TRBJ1-5 | TRBV7-2 | TRBD1 | few | CASSLTGNNQPQHF | TGTGCCAGCAGCTTGACAGGGAATAATCAGCCCCAGCATTTT
TRBJ2-7 | TRBV6-5 | . | . | CASSYSAADSYEQYF | TGTGCCAGCAGTTACTCGGCCGCGGACTCCTACGAGCAGTACTTC
TRBJ1-2 | TRBV4-3 | TRBD1 | . | CASSQDVRTGGNGYTF | TGCGCCAGCAGCCAAGACGTGAGGACAGGGGGAAATGGCTACACCTTC
TRBJ2-1 | TRBV5-1 | TRBD1 | . | CASSLAPGTAAYNEQFF | TGCGCCAGCAGCTTGGCACCCGGGACAGCCGCCTACAATGAGCAGTTCTTC
TRBJ2-1 | TRBV5-1 | TRBD2 | . | CASTVTSGYNEQFF | TGCGCCAGCACAGTAACTAGCGGATACAATGAGCAGTTCTTC
TRBJ1-1 | TRBV18 | . | . | CASSPQSGDLNTEAFF | TGTGCCAGCTCACCACAATCAGGGGACCTGAACACTGAAGCTTTCTTT
TRBJ1-2 | TRBV18 | TRBD1 | . | CASSLRQGAEDYGYTF | TGTGCCAGCTCACTACGACAGGGGGCAGAGGACTATGGCTACACCTTC
TRBJ1-1 | TRBV7-9 | . | . | CASSLSRGFGEAFF | TGTGCCAGCAGCTTATCAAGGGGCTTTGGTGAAGCTTTCTTT
TRBJ2-7 | TRBV2 | . | . | CASSARVVHEQYF | TGTGCCAGCAGTGCCAGGGTGGTACACGAGCAGTACTTC
TRBJ1-5 | TRBV6-1 | TRBD1 | . | CASSEALDRVRYQPQHF | TGTGCCAGCAGTGAAGCGCTGGACAGGGTAAGGTATCAGCCCCAGCATTTT
TRBJ2-6 | TRBV25-1 | . | . | CASSEYLSGANVLTF | TGTGCCAGCAGTGAATACCTCTCTGGGGCCAACGTCCTGACTTTC
TRBJ1-6 | TRBV7-2 | . | . | CASSPGQGWNSPLHF | TGTGCCAGCAGCCCCGGGCAGGGATGGAATTCACCCCTCCACTTT
TRBJ2-3 | TRBV19 | TRBD2 | . | CASASGRGGNTQYF | TGTGCCAGTGCAAGCGGGAGAGGGGGAAATACGCAGTATTTT
TRBJ2-1 | TRBV11-3 | TRBD2 | . | CASSLMGLAVNNEQFF | TGTGCCAGCAGCTTAATGGGGCTAGCGGTTAACAATGAGCAGTTCTTC
TRBJ2-3 | TRBV19 | TRBD1 | . | CASSIRDRLPTDTQYF | TGTGCCAGTAGTATCAGGGACAGGCTCCCCACAGATACGCAGTATTTT
TRBJ2-7 | TRBV6-5 | . | . | CASSLGGREYF | TGTGCCAGCAGTCTTGGGGGCCGAGAGTACTTC
TRBJ2-2 | TRBV5-1 | . | . | CASSSGRGAVGELFF | TGCGCCAGCAGCTCAGGTCGGGGGGCTGTCGGGGAGCTGTTTTTT
TRBJ2-7 | TRBV27 | . | once | CASSFIDSDEQYF | TGTGCCAGCAGTTTTATCGACTCGGACGAGCAGTACTTC
TRBJ2-1 | TRBV6-5 | TRBD1 | . | CASTRTGASYNEQFF | TGTGCCAGCACTCGGACAGGGGCCTCCTACAATGAGCAGTTCTTC
TRBJ2-4 | TRBV5-4 | TRBD2 | once | CASSLGGEGIQYF | TGTGCCAGCAGCCTGGGAGGGGAGGGCATTCAGTACTTC
TRBJ1-1 | TRBV20-1 | . | . | CRATGNTEAFF | TGCAGGGCTACAGGTAACACTGAAGCTTTCTTT
TRBJ2-1 | TRBV6-5 | . | . | CASTIGLTVHEQFF | TGTGCCAGCACAATCGGTTTAACAGTCCATGAGCAGTTCTTC
TRBJ1-5 | TRBV2 | TRBD1 | . | CASRAGGRGYSNQPQHF | TGTGCCAGCAGAGCAGGGGGCCGGGGCTATAGCAATCAGCCCCAGCATTTT
TRBJ2-1 | TRBV7-9 | TRBD1 | . | CASSSGQGRVDEQFF | TGTGCCAGCAGCTCCGGACAGGGGAGGGTAGATGAGCAGTTCTTC
TRBJ2-2 | TRBV7-3 | TRBD2 | . | CASSLPTSGATGELFF | TGTGCCAGCAGCCTACCGACTAGCGGAGCCACCGGGGAGCTGTTTTTT
TRBJ2-3 | TRBV11-1 | . | . | CASSLGSIATDTQYF | TGTGCCAGCAGCTTAGGGTCGATAGCCACAGATACGCAGTATTTT
TRBJ1-3 | TRBV7-6 | TRBD1 | . | CASSFVQGVDGNTIYF | TGTGCCAGCAGCTTTGTACAGGGGGTAGATGGAAACACCATATATTTT